The table lists the clone carrying this T cell receptor (beta chain) with a count of one. The antigen remains undetermined. Extraction yielded at least 5 micrograms of total RNA per sample. The authors ran a second PCR of 7 to 11 cycles using a sample-barcoded 5' primer and a J-beta primer mix. TCRdb reprocessed the 5' RACE reads via MiXCR and lists one record per CDR3 protein. The table includes about 1,400,000 distinct CDR3 sequences, 42% detected once. Germline V gene sequence: CDR1 MNHNY, CDR2 SVGAGI (reference sequence). The V gene end was trimmed by 6 bases and the J gene end by 7 bases; junction bases not matched to a gene: 10. This CDR3 has 14 residues. The entry originates in a study of blood T cells in healthy people across ages. Study-level results: TCR beta diversity was tightly associated with the proportion of naive T cells. Any conclusive comparison of naive versus antigen-experienced cells was prevented by using unsorted PBMCs.

J is TRBJ1-2 and V is TRBV6-6; 8 nucleotides match TRBD1. This TCR was sampled from a woman aged 18-30 years in good health. The specimen was blood. In DNA form, the CDR3 reads TGTGCCAGCAGGCAAGCTGGACAGGGATCTGGCTACACCTTC. Translating gives CASRQAGQGSGYTF.